This T cell receptor beta chain was retrieved from a study of vaccination effects on CD4 cells after COVID-19. This clone appeared a few times. The antigen is unknown. Scientists isolated CD4+ T cells after an approximately 11-day culture period ended. Each participant was given two doses of one vaccine (BNT162b2 or mRNA-1273). Absence of prior SARS-CoV-2 infection characterized the vaccine recipients, who showed negative nucleocapsid antibodies. The assay was immunoSEQ multiplex PCR, and TCRdb's table has in-frame clones only and misses some. The data contain around 50,000 clones, less than 85% of them singletons. V gave up 5 bases and J gave up 0 bases, with 14 bases separating them. Per the germline V gene, CDR1 is SEHNR and CDR2 is FQNEAQ (reference sequence). This CDR3 region has 16 residues.

Sequencing was performed on CD4+ T cells from PBMCs cultured without peptide, taken after COVID-19 vaccination. This TCR was recovered from a human donor who received a COVID-19 vaccine. J is TRBJ1-3 and V is TRBV7-9; the D gene is possibly TRBD1 (5 bases). The CDR3 loop is CASSPKRDGSGNTIYF. In DNA form, the CDR3 reads TGTGCCAGCAGCCCTAAGAGGGACGGCTCTGGAAACACCATATATTTT.